The present T cell receptor (beta chain) was sequenced within a study of neoadjuvant anti-PD-1 for oral cavity cancer. Across the study: Around day 43, patients without progression received a fourth nivolumab dose before surgery. Study-wide findings and caveats: Non-responders to neoadjuvant nivolumab had significantly more clonal PBMC T cells than responders.

Blood libraries mostly used roughly 0.5 ug genomic DNA, six replicates each. Assay used: immunoSEQ multiplex PCR; TCRdb lists only in-frame clones, some missing. Of around 65,000 clones listed, approximately 87% are singletons. This clone came up once. Antigen unknown. Time point: after neoadjuvant nivolumab, at surgical resection. Germline lookup yields CDR1 SGHDN and CDR2 FVKESK. Trimming shortened V by 0 bases and J by 1 base, and 9 bases separated the two germline ends. The CDR3 loop spans 15 amino acids. V is TRBV14 and J is TRBJ1-1; no firm D call. The sequencing used PBMCs, collected after nivolumab (anti-PD-1) treatment. This TCR was sampled from a person aged 40 to 85 with oral cavity squamous cell carcinoma. CDR3 residues: CASSQDLRRNTEAFF. The CDR3 nucleotides are TGTGCCAGCAGCCAAGATCTCAGACGGAACACTGAAGCTTTCTTT.